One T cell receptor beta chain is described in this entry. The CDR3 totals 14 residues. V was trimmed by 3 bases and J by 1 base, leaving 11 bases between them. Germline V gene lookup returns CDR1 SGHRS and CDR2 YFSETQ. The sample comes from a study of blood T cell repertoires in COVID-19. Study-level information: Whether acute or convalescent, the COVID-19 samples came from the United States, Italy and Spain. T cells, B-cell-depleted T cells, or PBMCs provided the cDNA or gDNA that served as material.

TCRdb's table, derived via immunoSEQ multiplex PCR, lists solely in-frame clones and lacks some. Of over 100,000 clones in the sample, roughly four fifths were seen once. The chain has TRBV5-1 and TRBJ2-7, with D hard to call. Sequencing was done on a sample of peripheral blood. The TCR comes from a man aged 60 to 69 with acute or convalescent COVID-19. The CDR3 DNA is TGCGCCAGCAGCTCCCGGGTCCTATCCTACGAGCAGTACTTC. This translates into CASSSRVLSYEQYF. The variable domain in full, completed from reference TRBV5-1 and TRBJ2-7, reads KAGVTQTPRYLIKTRGQQVTLSCSPISGHRSVSWYQQTPGQGLQFLFEYFSETQRNKGNFPGRFSGRQFSNSRSEMNVSTLELGDSALYLCASSSRVLSYEQYFGPGTRLTVT.